Included here is one T cell receptor beta chain sequence, with context. What antigen it recognizes has not been identified. There are no base qualities to consult, and no much larger clone falls within one base. Reading from cysteine to phenylalanine, the CDR3 counts 15 amino acids. The kept DNA is CDR3 alone, 45 bases in frame from the first base. After removal of 6 bases from V and 10 bases from J, the junction retains 13 bases not matched to a gene. According to the germline V gene (reference sequence), CDR1 reads LNHDA and CDR2 reads SQIVND. The CDR3 regions of human TCRbeta chains were analyzed by immunosequencing. Under the source paper's analysis protocol: Repertoire TCRs were matched against a reference library of SARS-CoV-2-specific TCRs generated with the MIRA antigen-specificity platform. Breadth was defined as the fraction of unique TCRs that were SARS-CoV-2-associated, and depth was defined as the fraction of total T cells that were SARS-CoV-2-associated. Using the MIRA data, every spike-specific TCR was mapped to the spike region that the TCR reacted to and assigned to either a CD4 or a CD8 class. Log10-transformed breadth and depth values were compared by one-way ANOVA with Sidak's multiple comparisons tests. This immuneACCESS table, as held by TCRdb, lists in-frame sequences with V and J called but not all clones. Of the missing ones, under half trace to an unresolved V gene in checked studies; the others have no known cause. V and J calls and clone size are given by that table; D and trimming were obtained from the DNA. The sample records about 190,000 clones, around 92% of which are singletons. The ten largest clones represent 1% to 1.5% of the sample.

The sample's time point, from its label and the paper: baseline before first vaccination. Vaccinee samples came from UK trials COV001 and COV002, including a single-blind randomized controlled phase 2/3 trial of AZD1222 (ChAdOx1 nCoV-19) in healthy adults. For TCRbeta chain sequencing, PBMC samples from trial participants were taken at day 0 and at day 28 after the second dose. This sample was included in a study of T cell responses to AZD1222 COVID-19 vaccine listed by TCRdb under 2021. Regarding the research as a whole: AZD1222 recipients given second doses at about 4 weeks or at about 12 weeks were pooled, since spike-specific TCR depth and breadth were not found to differ between the two schedules. TCR sequencing covered fewer than 250 trial participants: 200 to 220 given two doses of AZD1222 and around 25 given two doses of MenACWY control vaccine. Trial participants were enrolled by age into 18-55, 56-69 and 70-plus year subgroups, with approximately 150, 30 and 60 TCR-sequenced participants respectively.

Overall results and qualifications from the work: Nearly half of unique spike-specific TCRs reportedly recognized epitopes outside regions mutated in the B.1.351 and B.1.1.7 variants. Participants were mostly white British, with more females than males. The authors suggested clonal diversity may have been underestimated. CD4 TCRs associated with the vaccine covered the entire spike protein, and the dominant responses were in regions 160-218 and 743-854. No day 14 peak-response samples were available, so repertoires were characterized only after the peak T cell response. Conclusions about previously exposed vaccinees are limited because only five to seven AZD1222 recipients were SARS-CoV-2 seropositive at baseline. After two AZD1222 doses, both the breadth and the depth of spike-specific TCRs were significantly higher than at day 0 and than in MenACWY recipients. The 56-69-year group was small, and its depth increase did not reach significance, likely because of low power.

This clonotype was sampled from an adult in good health. The sequences come from peripheral blood, collected on day 0 of AZD1222 vaccination. The chain couples TRBV19 to TRBJ1-4; a stretch of 8 junction bases matches TRBD1. The DNA is TGTGCCAGTAGCGCCCCGGGACAGGCTTTGTTAAAACTGTTTTTT. It specifies CASSAPGQALLKLFF.